This T cell receptor (beta chain) stems from a study of T cell changes during pregnancy in multiple sclerosis. This clone was detected once. Germline CDR1 SEHNR, CDR2 FQNEAQ (reference sequence). The CDR3 runs 14 residues. The J segment lost 5 bases and the V segment lost 3 bases, leaving 4 bases of the junction unmatched. The data were produced by immunoSEQ multiplex PCR, yet TCRdb's version contains in-frame clones alone and is incomplete. The repertoire holds over 50,000 clones, with about 90% as singletons. Sequenced here: CD4+ T cells from peripheral blood mononuclear cells, sampled after pregnancy. This sequence originates from a female donor with multiple sclerosis, enrolled in a pregnancy study. The chain employs TRBV7-9 and TRBJ2-1, with 7 bases lining up with TRBD1. The chain's CDR3 is CASSLGQTNNEQFF. CDR3 nucleotide sequence: TGTGCCAGCAGCTTGGGACAGACCAACAATGAGCAGTTCTTC.